The clone carrying this T cell receptor (beta chain) was seen many times. Its cognate antigen is unknown. Time point meaning: newly diagnosed GD, antithyroid drugs for less than 3 months. The TCR library was made from RNA that had been extracted from PBMCs in TRIzol. The CDR3 length is 15 residues. Trimming at V came to 4 bases and at J to 3 bases, leaving 3 bases not matched to a gene. Germline values: CDR1 LGHDT, CDR2 YNNKEL (reference sequence). The data are from a study of regulatory T cells in long-lasting Graves disease. Study findings and constraints: Persistent-disease Graves' patients showed less TCR diversity than new cases.

Arm-PCR of CDR3 regions with iRepertoire HTBI primers generated TCR beta libraries. One entry per CDR3 protein, called by TCRdb with MiXCR from the multiplex PCR reads. The repertoire holds about 460,000 distinct CDR3 sequences, with 11% to 15% as singletons. These data are also associated with another study on T cells in Graves' hyperthyroidism and ophthalmopathy.

The sequence was collected from a woman aged 45 to 65 with Graves disease. This chain uses TRBV3-1 with TRBJ1-5, with 10 bases identical to TRBD1. The source material was peripheral blood mononuclear cells (PBMCs), sampled at new diagnosis, from a patient treated with antithyroid drugs. CDR3 sequence: CASSPTGGPNQPQHF. CDR3 nucleotide sequence: TGTGCCAGCAGCCCGACAGGGGGCCCCAATCAGCCCCAGCATTTT.